This TCR beta chain emerged from a study of T cell responses to AZD1222 COVID-19 vaccine (dated by TCRdb to 2020 to 2022). Background on the whole study: AZD1222 recipients with second doses at about 4 weeks or about 12 weeks were pooled, because spike-specific TCR depth and breadth did not differ between schedules. TCR sequencing was performed for fewer than 250 trial participants, of whom about 200 were given two doses of AZD1222 and around 25 were given two doses of MenACWY control vaccine. Trial participants were enrolled by age into subgroups of 18-55, 56-69 and 70-plus years, and around 150, 29 and 61 TCR-sequenced participants, respectively, were included in these subgroups. What the work shows at the level of the full study, not this receptor alone: Because no samples from the day 14 peak response were available, repertoires could be characterized only after the peak T cell response. Conclusions about previously exposed vaccinees were limited because only six or seven AZD1222 recipients were SARS-CoV-2 seropositive at baseline. Participants were mostly white British, with more females than males. The authors suggested clonal diversity may have been underestimated. The 56-69-year group was small, and its depth increase did not reach significance, likely because of low power. Vaccine-associated CD4 TCRs spanned the whole spike protein, with dominant responses in regions 160-218 and 743-854. Reportedly, almost half of the unique spike-specific TCRs recognized epitopes lying outside the regions that are mutated in the B.1.351 and B.1.1.7 variants. A significant rise in spike-specific TCR breadth and depth was observed after two AZD1222 doses relative to day 0 and relative to MenACWY recipients.

Spanning cysteine to phenylalanine, the CDR3 consists of 14 amino acids. Only the CDR3 portion is preserved as DNA: 42 bases, with reading frame beginning at the first base. Trimming takes 0 bases off V and 2 bases off J; junction bases not matched to a gene: 0. According to the germline V gene, CDR1 reads LGHNA and CDR2 reads YSLEER. The CDR3 regions of human TCRbeta chains were analyzed by immunosequencing. In the authors' own workflow: TCRs in the repertoires were compared against a reference library of SARS-CoV-2-specific TCRs that had been generated with the MIRA antigen-specificity platform. Breadth was defined as the fraction of unique TCRs that were SARS-CoV-2-associated, and depth was defined as the fraction of total T cells that were SARS-CoV-2-associated. Each spike-specific TCR was assigned to its reactive spike region and to a CD4 or CD8 class using the MIRA data. Log10-transformed breadth and depth values were compared by one-way ANOVA with Sidak's multiple comparisons tests. Not all clones reach the TCRdb copy of this immuneACCESS table, which keeps in-frame sequences only. Checked studies attribute under half of the gap to unresolved V genes and leave the rest unexplained. V, J and clone size reflect that table, while D and trimming were determined from the DNA. Counted in this sample were more than 85,000 clones; over 75% of them appeared once. Of the sample, around 4.6% falls within the top ten clones.

The sample's time point label, decoded: baseline before first vaccination. Samples from vaccinated people were obtained from the UK trials COV001 and COV002, which included a single-blind randomized controlled phase 2/3 trial of AZD1222 (ChAdOx1 nCoV-19) in healthy adults. For TCRbeta chain sequencing, PBMC samples were collected from trial participants at day 0 and at day 28 after the second dose. With respect to this clone: It has no known antigen specificity. No base qualities exist here, and no much larger clone lies one base off it.

The chain couples TRBV4-3 to TRBJ2-5, with TRBD1 identical over 7 junction bases. The receptor was derived from an adult in good health. The material was peripheral blood, obtained on day 0 of AZD1222 vaccination. The CDR3 region has the sequence CASSQDRGQETQYF. The nucleotide sequence reads TGCGCCAGCAGCCAAGACAGGGGGCAAGAGACCCAGTACTTC.